These 22 T cell receptor beta chains were all obtained from the same sample, sequenced in a study of technical replicates of blood from a handful of donors. Produced via immunoSEQ multiplex PCR; TCRdb's table is partial and in-frame only. The table lists 14,000 or so clones, approximately 80% of them singletons. Sequenced input: PBMCs. These receptor sequences come from a human donor in good health.

This chain uses TRBV14 with TRBJ2-5; a weak D match, TRBD1 (5 bases). In germline, CDR1 is SGHDN, CDR2 FVKESK. The CDR3 covers 13 residues. The germline V and J ends were trimmed by 4 bases and 2 bases, with 8 bases remaining between them. DNA for the CDR3: TGTGCCAGCAGCCCGAGACAGCAAGAGACCCAGTACTTC. Protein: CASSPRQQETQYF. The variable domain in full, with the rest retrieved from reference TRBV14 and TRBJ2-5, is EAGVTQFPSHSVIEKGQTVTLRCDPISGHDNLYWYRRVMGKEIKFLLHFVKESKQDESGMPNNRFLAERTGGTYSTLKVQPAELEDSGVYFCASSPRQQETQYFGPGTRLLVL.

The chain couples TRBV28 to TRBJ1-2; tentatively, D is TRBD1 (5 bases). CDR1 and CDR2 (germline): MDHEN, SYDVKM. Trimming left V 11 bases short and J 4 bases short, with 14 bases between. The CDR3 has 12 amino acids. The CDR3 nucleotides are TGTGCCCTACAGGACCTCTCCTATGGCTACACCTTC. It codes for CALQDLSYGYTF.

V and J are TRBV7-6 and TRBJ2-5, with D maybe TRBD1 (5 bases). The V and J ends lost 2 bases and 1 base respectively, with 11 bases between them. Germline V CDR1 and CDR2: SGHVS, FNYEAQ. This CDR3 comprises 15 residues. CDR3 nucleotides: TGTGCCAGCAGCTTATTGGGGCGGACCCAAGAGACCCAGTACTTC. This encodes CASSLLGRTQETQYF.

V usage is TRBV2 and J usage is TRBJ2-2; TRBD2 matches at 8 bases. The V segment lost 6 bases and the J segment 5 bases; nucleotides outside the gene matches: 8. The CDR3 loop spans 15 amino acids. Per the germline V gene, CDR1 is SNHLY and CDR2 is FYNNEI. Here the CDR3 reads CASSHRAGGTGELFF. Here the CDR3 DNA reads TGTGCCAGCAGCCACCGGGCGGGAGGAACCGGGGAGCTGTTTTTT. The full variable domain, its missing parts supplied by reference TRBV2 and TRBJ2-2, is EPEVTQTPSHQVTQMGQEVILRCVPISNHLYFYWYRQILGQKVEFLVSFYNNEISEKSEIFDDQFSVERPDGSNFTLKIRSTKLEDSAMYFCASSHRAGGTGELFFGEGSRLTVL.

V usage is TRBV11-3 and J usage is TRBJ2-2, with a tentative D call TRBD1 (5 bases). Germline V gene data show CDR1 as SGHNT and CDR2 as YENEEA. V lost 5 bases to trimming and J lost 4 bases, with 8 bases between them. This CDR3 contains 13 residues. CDR3 region: CASSTQGTGELFF. For the CDR3, the DNA is TGTGCCAGCAGCACCCAGGGCACCGGGGAGCTGTTTTTT. The variable domain in full, with the rest retrieved from reference TRBV11-3 and TRBJ2-2, is EAGVVQSPRYKIIEKKQPVAFWCNPISGHNTLYWYLQNLGQGPELLIRYENEEAVDDSQLPKDRFSAERLKGVDSTLKIQPAELGDSAVYLCASSTQGTGELFFGEGSRLTVL.

The rearrangement links TRBV6-4 to TRBJ2-7; 12 bases agree with TRBD2. Per germline, CDR1 MRHNA and CDR2 SNTAGT. The ends lost 0 bases at V and 5 bases at J; junction bases unmatched: 5. The CDR3 is 16 residues long. The CDR3 bases are TGTGCCAGCAGTGACTCGTCTAGCGGGAGGGTCCACGAGCAGTACTTC. Amino acids: CASSDSSSGRVHEQYF.

The rearrangement links TRBV5-6 to TRBJ2-5; weak D call: TRBD1 (5 bases). Germline CDR1 and CDR2: SGHDT and YYEEEE. The CDR3 is 14 residues long. The V and J ends lost 1 base and 5 bases respectively, with 12 bases between them. CDR3 sequence reads: CASSLSGLGETQYF. In DNA, the CDR3 is TGTGCCAGCAGCTTGTCAGGGTTAGGGGAGACCCAGTACTTC.

The rearrangement joins TRBV21-1 to TRBJ2-7; TRBD1 is taken as the D call from the table, unchecked against the DNA. TRBV21-1 is annotated as a pseudogene. The CDR3 sequence is 15 residues long. CDR3 DNA: TGTGCCAGCAGCAAGGAGACAGGGGGCTCCTACGAGCAGTACTTC. Translated, it gives CASSKETGGSYEQYF.

The CDR3 bases are TGTGCCAGCAGCTTGGACCCGGACAGACAGGACGAGCAGTACTTC. It yields the protein CASSLDPDRQDEQYF. V usage is TRBV5-5 and J usage is TRBJ2-7; D is possibly TRBD1 (6 bases). This CDR3 comprises 15 residues. CDR1 is SGHKS, CDR2 YYEKEE, per germline (reference sequence). Trimming took 0 bases from V and 5 from J, leaving 15 bases between them. The full variable domain, completed using reference TRBV5-5 and TRBJ2-7, is DAGVTQSPTHLIKTRGQQVTLRCSPISGHKSVSWYQQVLGQGPQFIFQYYEKEERGRGNFPDRFSARQFPNYSSELNVNALLLGDSALYLCASSLDPDRQDEQYFGPGTRLTVT.

CDR3 sequence (DNA): TGTGCCAGCAGCGCCTCGGGGGGGGAGCACGAGCAGTACTTC. It encodes CASSASGGEHEQYF. The chain couples TRBV7-9 to TRBJ2-7, with 8 bases lining up with TRBD2. The germline V gene encodes CDR1 SEHNR and CDR2 FQNEAQ (reference sequence). CDR3 length: 14 amino acids. V lost 5 bases and J lost 5; bases outside the gene matches: 8. The whole variable domain, filled in from reference TRBV7-9 and TRBJ2-7, reads DTGVSQNPRHKITKRGQNVTFRCDPISEHNRLYWYRQTLGQGPEFLTYFQNEAQLEKSRLLSDRFSAERPKGSFSTLEIQRTEQGDSAMYLCASSASGGEHEQYFGPGTRLTVT.

The J gene is TRBJ2-5, the V gene TRBV29-1; 7 positions match TRBD1. CDR1 and CDR2 (germline): SQVTM, ANQGSEA. The V and J ends lost 4 bases and 2 bases, in that order; junction bases with no gene match: 4. There are 13 residues in the CDR3. The CDR3 loop reads CSVAGTVQETQYF. CDR3 nucleotides: TGCAGCGTTGCTGGGACAGTTCAAGAGACCCAGTACTTC.

This clone was counted a few times. This rearrangement joins TRBV2 to TRBJ2-3; 7 bases fit TRBD1. CDR3 length: 15 amino acids. V gave up 3 bases and J gave up 4 bases; unmatched junction bases: 7. Germline V gene sequence: CDR1 SNHLY, CDR2 FYNNEI. The CDR3 loop reads CASSDGRGGPDTQYF. In nucleotides, the CDR3 is TGTGCCAGCAGTGATGGGAGAGGGGGCCCAGATACGCAGTATTTT.

This sequence joins TRBV5-1 and TRBJ2-3; 9 bases fit TRBD1. CDR3 length equals 14 residues. V trimming: 0 bases; J trimming: 4 bases; junction bases outside the gene matches: 0. CDR1 and CDR2 (germline): SGHRS, YFSETQ. The CDR3 sequence: CASSLGQGADTQYF. CDR3 sequence (DNA): TGCGCCAGCAGCTTGGGACAGGGGGCAGATACGCAGTATTTT. The variable domain in full, with the rest retrieved from reference TRBV5-1 and TRBJ2-3, is KAGVTQTPRYLIKTRGQQVTLSCSPISGHRSVSWYQQTPGQGLQFLFEYFSETQRNKGNFPGRFSGRQFSNSRSEMNVSTLELGDSALYLCASSLGQGADTQYFGPGTRLTVL.

This clone occurred once. The V gene is TRBV28, the J gene TRBJ1-2, with D hard to call. With 6 bases removed from V and 4 bases from J, the gap between germline ends came to 15 bases. CDR1 and CDR2 (germline): MDHEN, SYDVKM. The CDR3 contains 14 residues. CDR3: CASRRGQVGYGYTF. CDR3 nucleotides: TGTGCCAGCAGGCGGGGTCAGGTCGGCTATGGCTACACCTTC.

This clone was detected only once. The V call is TRBV30, the J call TRBJ1-2; no reliable D call. This CDR3 is built from 14 residues. The germline CDR1 and CDR2 sequences are GTSNPN and SVGIG (reference sequence). The V and J ends lost 4 bases and 2 bases respectively, with 14 bases between them. The CDR3 sequence is CAWIRGLSNYGYTF. The DNA for the CDR3 is TGTGCCTGGATACGGGGTTTGTCGAACTATGGCTACACCTTC.

The chain employs TRBV7-6 and TRBJ2-2; D is unclear. The V gene's germline CDR1 is SGHVS and CDR2 FNYEAQ. V shed 1 base and J shed 0 bases, with 9 bases lying between them. The CDR3 sequence is 16 residues long. CDR3 nucleotide sequence: TGTGCCAGCAGCTTAGTGGCACAGTCGAACACCGGGGAGCTGTTTTTT. Translated, it gives CASSLVAQSNTGELFF.

This chain links TRBV7-9 with TRBJ1-5, with a tentative D call TRBD1 (5 bases). Germline V gives CDR1 SEHNR, CDR2 FQNEAQ (reference sequence). This CDR3 region has 15 residues. Trimming cost V 0 bases and J 3 bases, with 9 bases left between them. CDR3 in amino acids: CASSLATGYNQPQHF. Here the CDR3 DNA reads TGTGCCAGCAGCTTAGCTACAGGCTACAATCAGCCCCAGCATTTT.

The chain links TRBV5-1 to TRBJ1-4, with D uncertain. In germline, CDR1 is SGHRS, CDR2 YFSETQ. Trimming left V 8 bases short and J 1 base short, with 9 bases between. This CDR3 comprises 13 residues. Here the CDR3 DNA reads TGCGCCAGTAGTAGAGGAACTAATGAAAAACTGTTTTTT. This gives the protein CASSRGTNEKLFF.

CDR3 in amino acids: CASSKQWECSQETQYF. The CDR3 DNA is TGTGCCAGCAGCAAACAGTGGGAGTGCTCCCAAGAGACCCAGTACTTC. This chain uses TRBV21-1 with TRBJ2-5; the table calls TRBD2, which could not be checked here. TRBV21-1 counts as a pseudogene. The CDR3 runs to 16 residues.

The rearrangement links TRBV7-2 to TRBJ2-7; D remains unclear. The CDR3 extends over 14 amino acids. V gave up 4 bases and J gave up 7 bases, with 17 bases separating them. In germline, CDR1 is SGHTA, CDR2 FQGNSA. The CDR3 is CASSSAVGSAEQYF. CDR3 bases: TGTGCCAGCAGCTCAGCCGTAGGCAGCGCGGAGCAGTACTTC.

This clone was observed once. The rearrangement links TRBV5-4 to TRBJ1-4; possible D gene TRBD1, 5 bases. Germline values: CDR1 SGHNT, CDR2 YYREEE (reference sequence). The CDR3 spans 15 residues. Trimming pared 1 base from V and 7 bases from J, leaving 14 bases between. CDR3 amino acids: CASSLPTDDFEKLFF. The CDR3 DNA is TGTGCCAGCAGCTTGCCGACAGATGACTTTGAAAAACTGTTTTTT.

This chain joins TRBV6-1 and TRBJ2-7; tentatively, D is TRBD1 (5 bases). The CDR3 has 15 amino acids. Germline CDR1 reads MNHNS; CDR2 reads SASEGT. Between the trimmed V and J ends, which lost 1 base and 1 base, there was a span of 11 bases. The CDR3 DNA is TGTGCCAGCAGTGAAGGCACTGACAGATCCTACGAGCAGTACTTC. Translated: CASSEGTDRSYEQYF.